These 8 T cell receptor beta chains share one sample of origin, sequenced in a study of OX40 agonist ivuxolimab in advanced cancers. Here immunoSEQ multiplex PCR was the method, and the copy in TCRdb shows in-frame clones only, minus some. Found here are under 9,500 clones, 88% of them singletons; the top ten hold 15% to 20%. The sequencing here drew on CD4+ or CD8+ T cells sorted from blood, taken in a trial of the OX40 agonist ivuxolimab. Every receptor here comes from an adult with an advanced solid tumor such as melanoma, head and neck, liver or kidney cancer.

The CDR3 sequence: CASSDTLNTGELFF. Written as DNA, the CDR3 is TGTGCCAGCAGTGACACCCTGAACACCGGGGAGCTGTTTTTT. The chain uses TRBV28 and TRBJ2-2; D unclear. V dropped 5 bases and J dropped 1 base, with 8 bases sitting between them. Germline V lookup: CDR1 MDHEN, CDR2 SYDVKM. This CDR3 has 14 residues.

The V and J genes are TRBV15 and TRBJ1-3, with D maybe TRBD1 (5 bases). Germline CDR1 LNHNV, CDR2 YYDKDF (reference sequence). V shed 5 bases and J shed 0 bases, with 14 bases lying between them. The CDR3 covers 16 residues. The CDR3 loop is CATSQGVSFSGNTIYF. CDR3 nucleotides: TGTGCCACCAGCCAGGGAGTAAGCTTCTCTGGAAACACCATATATTTT.

The chain couples TRBV30 to TRBJ2-3; the D is unclear. CDR1 is GTSNPN, CDR2 SVGIG, per germline (reference sequence). V lost 2 bases and J lost 2, with 8 bases in between. CDR3 size: 13 residues. CDR3 loop: CAWSFRNTDTQYF. CDR3 nucleotides: TGTGCCTGGAGTTTCCGGAACACAGATACGCAGTATTTT.

The chain is built from TRBV6-6 and TRBJ2-7, with TRBD1 matching 8 bases. The CDR3 consists of 14 residues. Germline CDR1 MNHNY, CDR2 SVGAGI (reference sequence). Unmatched junction bases numbered 4, after V lost 4 bases and J lost 2 bases. CDR3 DNA: TGTGCCAGCAGTTCCAGACAGGGGCCCTACGAGCAGTACTTC. Protein: CASSSRQGPYEQYF.

The rearrangement uses TRBV6-1 and TRBJ1-2; D call uncertain. Trimming removed 2 bases at V and 5 bases at J, with 15 bases between. Germline assignment: CDR1 MNHNS and CDR2 SASEGT. CDR3 size: 15 residues. The CDR3 DNA is TGTGCCAGCAGTGAATGGGTAACAGCCATTTATGGCTACACCTTC. This encodes CASSEWVTAIYGYTF.

V is TRBV4-1 and J is TRBJ2-7, with a possible D match to TRBD1 (6 bases). This CDR3 is built from 13 residues. V lost 6 bases, J lost 5 bases, and 14 bases lay in between. The germline V gene encodes CDR1 MGHRA and CDR2 YSYEKL. The CDR3 is CASRDPSGDEQYF. The CDR3 DNA reads as TGCGCCAGCAGGGACCCTTCAGGGGACGAGCAGTACTTC.

The CDR3 region is CASSPARGDPYNEQFF. The CDR3 nucleotides read TGTGCCAGCAGTCCCGCCCGGGGAGACCCCTACAATGAGCAGTTCTTC. The genes are TRBV28 and TRBJ2-1; TRBD2 is a possible D gene (5 bases). The CDR3 runs to 16 residues. Germline CDR1 reads MDHEN; CDR2 reads SYDVKM. The V end was cut by 5 bases, the J end by 2 bases, with 16 bases between.

The chain recombines TRBV6-5 with TRBJ1-2; 7 bases are a match to TRBD1. Unmatched junction bases numbered 4, after V lost 2 bases and J lost 4 bases. Germline CDR1 is MNHEY and CDR2 is SVGAGI. The CDR3 is 14 residues long. DNA for the CDR3: TGTGCCAGCAGTTACCGCGACAGGGCCTATGGCTACACCTTC. Translation: CASSYRDRAYGYTF.